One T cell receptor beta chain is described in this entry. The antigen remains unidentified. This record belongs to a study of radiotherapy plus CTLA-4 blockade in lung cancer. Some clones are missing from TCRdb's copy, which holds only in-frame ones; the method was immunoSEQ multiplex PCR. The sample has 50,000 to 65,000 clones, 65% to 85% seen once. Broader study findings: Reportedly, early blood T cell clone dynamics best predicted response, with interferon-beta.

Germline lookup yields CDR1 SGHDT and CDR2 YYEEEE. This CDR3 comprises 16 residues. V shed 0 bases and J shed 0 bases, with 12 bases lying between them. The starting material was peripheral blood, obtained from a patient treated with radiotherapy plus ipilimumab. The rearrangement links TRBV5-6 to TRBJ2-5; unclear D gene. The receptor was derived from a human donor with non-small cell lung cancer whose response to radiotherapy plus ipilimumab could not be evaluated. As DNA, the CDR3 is TGTGCCAGCAGCTTGGAGAGGAGTATGTACCAAGAGACCCAGTACTTC. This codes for CASSLERSMYQETQYF.